The 31 T cell receptor beta chains reported below all come from one sample, sequenced in a study of CD8 T cells in Susac syndrome. An amount of RNA that ranged from roughly 0.45 to 1 ug was reverse transcribed with random hexamers. TCRdb reprocessed the immunoSEQ multiplex PCR reads with MiXCR, giving one entry per CDR3 protein. The sample lists under 85,000 distinct CDR3 sequences; around 95% were seen once. The material sequenced was CD8+ T cells from PBMCs. The receptors derive from a human donor with multiple sclerosis.

In this sample, this clonotype turned up once. The V call is TRBV6-6, the J call TRBJ1-5, with TRBD1 as a possible D gene (5 bases). CDR1 and CDR2 (germline): MNHNY, SVGAGI (reference sequence). V was clipped by 2 bases and J by 6 bases, with 8 bases between them. The CDR3 runs 13 residues. Here the CDR3 reads CASSYGTIQPQHF. CDR3 nucleotide sequence: TGTGCCAGCAGTTACGGGACGATTCAGCCCCAGCATTTT.

The V and J genes are TRBV2 and TRBJ1-5; a weak D match, TRBD1 (5 bases). Germline CDR1 SNHLY, CDR2 FYNNEI. Trimming pared 6 bases from V and 2 bases from J, leaving 14 bases between. The CDR3 has 15 residues. The CDR3 sequence is CASRDTLLGNQPQHF. CDR3 DNA sequence: TGTGCCAGCAGGGACACGCTGTTAGGCAATCAGCCCCAGCATTTT.

The J gene is TRBJ1-1, the V gene TRBV5-1; no clear D gene. The CDR3 runs 11 residues. The V end was cut by 5 bases, the J end by 3 bases, with 5 bases between. Germline CDR1 is SGHRS and CDR2 is YFSETQ. In nucleotides, the CDR3 is TGCGCCAGCAGGGAGCACACTGAAGCTTTCTTT. Residues: CASREHTEAFF.

The J gene is TRBJ1-6, the V gene TRBV11-2; perhaps TRBD1 as D (5 bases). CDR3 length: 13 amino acids. V was pared by 8 bases and J by 7 bases, with 12 bases between. CDR1 is SGHAT and CDR2 is FQNNGV in the germline V gene. In DNA, the CDR3 is TGTGCCAGCGGCCCCCCAGGGAATTCACCCCTCCACTTT. Amino acids: CASGPPGNSPLHF.

V and J are TRBV29-1 and TRBJ2-2, with D possibly TRBD2 on 5 matching bases. CDR1 and CDR2 from the germline V gene are SQVTM and ANQGSEA. The CDR3 extends over 12 amino acids. Trimming left V 4 bases short and J 8 bases short, with 11 bases between. The CDR3 DNA is TGCAGCGTTGTAGGAGGTTTTGGGGAGCTGTTTTTT. Translation gives CSVVGGFGELFF.

The chain is built from TRBV28 and TRBJ2-7; no reliable D call. Germline CDR1 is MDHEN and CDR2 is SYDVKM. V lost 1 base and J lost 5, with 12 bases in between. CDR3 length equals 14 residues. The CDR3, as DNA: TGTGCCAGCAGTTTATCGGAGACCTGGCACGAGCAGTACTTC. Translated: CASSLSETWHEQYF.

The chain is built from TRBV30 and TRBJ2-1; D perhaps matches TRBD1 (6 bases). V lost 0 bases to trimming and J lost 4 bases, with 7 bases between them. Per germline, CDR1 GTSNPN and CDR2 SVGIG (reference sequence). CDR3 length: 13 residues. CDR3 in amino acids: CAWSVQGYNEQFF. The CDR3 DNA reads as TGTGCCTGGAGTGTACAGGGATACAATGAGCAGTTCTTC.

This clonotype was picked up one time. The chain recombines TRBV5-1 with TRBJ2-7; 8 bases line up with TRBD1. CDR3 length equals 15 residues. V lost 4 bases to trimming and J lost 3 bases; unmatched junction nucleotides: 9. Germline V gives CDR1 SGHRS, CDR2 YFSETQ. The CDR3 DNA sequence: TGCGCCAGCAGCCTGTCCGTAGGACAGGGCTACGAGCAGTACTTC. The encoded protein is CASSLSVGQGYEQYF.

With respect to this clonotype: The junction differs from germline at one of its ends, possibly a read error. J is TRBJ2-7 and V is TRBV20-1; D not resolved. CDR1 is DFQATT, CDR2 SNEGSKA, per germline (reference sequence). This CDR3 is built from 11 residues. CDR3 sequence (DNA): TGCAGTGCTAGAGATCAATTAGCAAACCCCTTC. It yields the protein CSARDQLANPF.

This chain uses TRBV20-1 with TRBJ1-1; D unresolved. Trimming pared 6 bases from V and 11 bases from J, leaving 10 bases between. Per the germline V gene, CDR1 is DFQATT and CDR2 is SNEGSKA (reference sequence). The CDR3 totals 9 residues. In DNA form, the CDR3 reads TGCAGTGCCGGGATTCGGGCTTTCTTT. Its protein is CSAGIRAFF.

The J gene is TRBJ2-2, the V gene TRBV9; D unresolved. Trimming shortened V by 2 bases and J by 3 bases, and 11 bases separated the two germline ends. Germline values: CDR1 SGDLS, CDR2 YYNGEE. The CDR3 loop spans 15 amino acids. The CDR3 region is CASSVKVADTGELFF. The CDR3 DNA follows: TGTGCCAGCAGCGTCAAGGTAGCTGACACCGGGGAGCTGTTTTTT.

The rearrangement joins TRBV9 to TRBJ2-5; D gene ambiguous. Trimming shortened V by 1 base and J by 0 bases, and 4 bases separated the two germline ends. The CDR3 extends over 13 amino acids. CDR1 is SGDLS and CDR2 is YYNGEE in the germline V gene. The CDR3, as DNA: TGTGCCAGCAGCGTACAGGACCAAGAGACCCAGTACTTC. It specifies CASSVQDQETQYF.

V is TRBV24-1 and J is TRBJ2-2, with no clear D. Trimming cost V 5 bases and J 0 bases, with 9 bases left between them. This CDR3 has 15 amino acids. Germline assignment: CDR1 KGHDR and CDR2 SFDVKD. The CDR3 nucleotides are TGTGCCACCAGTGCATTGGAAGCGAACACCGGGGAGCTGTTTTTT. Its protein product is CATSALEANTGELFF.

The gene calls are TRBV11-2 and TRBJ2-5; D is unclear. Germline V gene data show CDR1 as SGHAT and CDR2 as FQNNGV. V gave up 7 bases and J gave up 2 bases, with 14 bases separating them. CDR3 length: 14 amino acids. The DNA of the CDR3 is TGTGCCAGCACCTGGGCGGCCTTTCAAGAGACCCAGTACTTC. Its protein is CASTWAAFQETQYF.

This clonotype was seen once. The V and J genes are TRBV20-1 and TRBJ2-1; 8 bases fit TRBD2. CDR3 length: 14 residues. J gave up 7 bases and V 4 bases, and 9 bases lay outside the gene matches. Germline CDR1 reads DFQATT; CDR2 reads SNEGSKA (reference sequence). The CDR3 sequence: CSATGTRDWNEQFF. The CDR3 DNA sequence: TGCAGTGCTACCGGGACTAGGGATTGGAATGAGCAGTTCTTC.

The chain combines TRBV15 with TRBJ2-7; 12 positions agree with TRBD2. CDR1 is LNHNV and CDR2 is YYDKDF in the germline V gene (reference sequence). V was clipped by 5 bases and J by 4 bases; unmatched bases: 12. The CDR3 sequence is 17 residues long. CDR3: CATSGWTSGALSYEQYF. CDR3 bases: TGTGCCACCAGCGGGTGGACTAGCGGGGCGCTCTCTTACGAGCAGTACTTC.

The V gene is TRBV12-3 or TRBV12-4, the J gene TRBJ2-1; weak D call: TRBD2 (5 bases). V was clipped by 7 bases and J by 8 bases, with 21 bases between them. The CDR3 is made up of 15 amino acids. DNA of the CDR3: TGTGCCAGCACATCCATCCCCGAGGGTGTCTATGAGCAGTTCTTC. This translates into CASTSIPEGVYEQFF.

Note on this clonotype: Mismatch with germline at one junction end may stem from a read error. This rearrangement joins TRBV7-2 to TRBJ2-3; 11 nucleotides agree with TRBD2. Germline CDR1 and CDR2: SGHTA and FQGNSA. The CDR3 is 15 amino acids. For the CDR3, the DNA is TGTGCCAGCAACTTACTAGCGGGGGTCACAGATACGCAGTATTTT. Residues: CASNLLAGVTDTQYF.

This clonotype came up once. The chain uses TRBV20-1 and TRBJ2-1; TRBD2 matches at 7 bases. CDR3 length: 14 amino acids. Germline CDR1 is DFQATT and CDR2 is SNEGSKA (reference sequence). V lost 1 base and J lost 8; bases outside the gene matches: 8. Here the CDR3 DNA reads TGCAGTGCTAGAGGAGGCGGGAGTTCCCATGAGCAGTTCTTC. Translated, it gives CSARGGGSSHEQFF.

This sequence joins TRBV27 and TRBJ1-2, with 10 bases that match TRBD1. Unmatched junction bases numbered 5, after V lost 6 bases and J lost 1 base. This CDR3 has 15 amino acids. Germline CDR1 is MNHEY and CDR2 is SMNVEV (reference sequence). CDR3 DNA: TGTGCCAGCAGCTCGGGACAGGGGCTTAACTATGGCTACACCTTC. Translation: CASSSGQGLNYGYTF.

V and J are TRBV14 and TRBJ1-1; D uncertain. This CDR3 has 11 amino acids. Trimming shortened V by 2 bases and J by 8 bases, and 6 bases separated the two germline ends. Germline CDR1 is SGHDN and CDR2 is FVKESK. The CDR3 sequence is CASSQSFEAFF. CDR3 bases: TGTGCCAGCAGCCAAAGCTTCGAAGCTTTCTTT.

CDR3 in amino acids: CASSLVTGYEQYF. CDR3 coding DNA: TGTGCCAGCAGTTTAGTTACGGGCTACGAGCAGTACTTC. The V call is TRBV27, the J call TRBJ2-7, with D unclear. The CDR3 contains 13 residues. With 2 bases removed from V and 3 bases from J, the gap between germline ends came to 8 bases. CDR1 MNHEY and CDR2 SMNVEV come from the germline V gene (reference sequence).

The V and J genes are TRBV12-5 and TRBJ1-2, with D possibly being TRBD1 (6 bases). Trimming left V 1 base short and J 8 bases short, with 17 bases between. This CDR3 is 15 amino acids long. CDR1 is LGHNT and CDR2 is FRNRAP in the germline V gene. CDR3 bases: TGTGCTAGTGGTTTGGACTCGACAGGACGAGGGGGCTACACCTTC. The encoded protein is CASGLDSTGRGGYTF.

This chain joins TRBV20-1 and TRBJ2-1, with D unclear. Germline values: CDR1 DFQATT, CDR2 SNEGSKA (reference sequence). The CDR3 runs 15 residues. V lost 0 bases and J lost 0, with 9 bases in between. The CDR3 sequence is CSARDLESSYNEQFF. CDR3 bases: TGCAGTGCTAGAGATTTGGAGAGCTCCTACAATGAGCAGTTCTTC.

The rearrangement joins TRBV20-1 to TRBJ2-1; D gene ambiguous. This CDR3 has 12 residues. The germline V gene has CDR1 DFQATT and CDR2 SNEGSKA (reference sequence). V gave up 2 bases and J gave up 3 bases, with 5 bases separating them. The CDR3 DNA reads as TGCAGTGCTAGACTCAGCTACAATGAGCAGTTCTTC. Translation: CSARLSYNEQFF.

This chain uses TRBV29-1 with TRBJ1-2; D remains unclear. In germline, CDR1 is SQVTM, CDR2 ANQGSEA. The CDR3 runs to 11 residues. Trimming removed 5 bases from V and 3 bases from J, with 7 bases in between. Here the CDR3 DNA reads TGCAGCGTTACCGGGCACTATGGCTACACCTTC. It yields the protein CSVTGHYGYTF.

The count of this clonotype is one. The chain uses TRBV7-8 and TRBJ2-7, with TRBD2 matching over 9 bases. The CDR3 is 16 amino acids. The germline CDR1 and CDR2 sequences are SGHVS and FQNEAQ. V was clipped by 3 bases and J by 5 bases; unmatched bases: 11. The CDR3 is CASSFLSRAGGDEQYF. The CDR3 bases are TGTGCCAGCAGCTTCCTGTCGCGAGCGGGAGGTGACGAGCAGTACTTC.

This rearrangement joins TRBV28 to TRBJ1-3; D ambiguous. This CDR3 contains 12 residues. Per the germline V gene, CDR1 is MDHEN and CDR2 is SYDVKM. The V end was cut by 2 bases, the J end by 8 bases, with 7 bases between. The CDR3 sequence: CASSLSLDTIYF. The CDR3 coding sequence is TGTGCCAGCAGTTTAAGCCTGGACACCATATATTTT.

The J gene is TRBJ1-2, the V gene TRBV4-3; no reliable D call. V gave up 3 bases and J gave up 2 bases, with 10 bases separating them. CDR1 and CDR2 (germline): LGHNA, YSLEER. The CDR3 loop spans 14 amino acids. CDR3 in amino acids: CASSHDRVNYGYTF. For the CDR3, the DNA is TGCGCCAGCAGCCACGACCGGGTAAACTATGGCTACACCTTC.

The rearrangement uses TRBV7-9 and TRBJ1-2; 7 nucleotides line up with TRBD1. Per the germline V gene, CDR1 is SEHNR and CDR2 is FQNEAQ (reference sequence). Trimming took 5 bases from V and 1 from J; bases not matched to a gene: 10. The CDR3 is 16 residues long. The chain's CDR3 is CASSTPGTELNYGYTF. In DNA, the CDR3 is TGTGCCAGCAGCACGCCCGGGACAGAGCTTAACTATGGCTACACCTTC.

The CDR3 nucleotides are TGTGCCAGCAAGGGGTTGAACACTGAAGCTTTCTTT. Its translation is CASKGLNTEAFF. This chain links TRBV27 with TRBJ1-1; D is perhaps TRBD1 (5 bases). Germline CDR1 and CDR2: MNHEY and SMNVEV (reference sequence). V was clipped by 7 bases and J by 0 bases, with 6 bases between them. The CDR3 sequence is 12 residues long.